This passage covers 22 T cell receptor beta chains from one sample sequenced in a study of long-term antiretroviral therapy in people with HIV. With survey level as its setting, the immunoSEQ assay was v3.0. Method: immunoSEQ multiplex PCR; TCRdb's copy keeps in-frame clones and lacks some. The sample lists 30,000 to 40,000 clones; 70% to 90% were seen once. Source: unsorted PBMCs, taken 1.1 years after starting antiretroviral therapy. The receptors were sampled from a man between 18 and 35 years old with HIV.

The V and J genes are TRBV5-1 and TRBJ1-5; D is uncertain. The V and J ends lost 0 bases and 4 bases respectively, with 5 bases between them. This CDR3 contains 13 residues. Germline lookup yields CDR1 SGHRS and CDR2 YFSETQ. This CDR3 reads CASSLGDNQPQHF. Written as DNA, the CDR3 is TGCGCCAGCAGCTTGGGGGATAATCAGCCCCAGCATTTT.

V gene TRBV28 combines with J gene TRBJ1-1; D not certain. The CDR3 runs to 17 residues. Germline V gives CDR1 MDHEN, CDR2 SYDVKM. The V end lost 1 base, the J end lost 9 bases, and 24 bases lay between the germline ends. The CDR3: CASSLSPLTRHTEKAFF. The CDR3 coding sequence is TGTGCCAGCAGTTTATCCCCCCTAACCCGACATACGGAAAAAGCTTTCTTT.

This sequence joins TRBV5-1 and TRBJ2-7, with D possibly matching TRBD1 (6 bases). In germline, CDR1 is SGHRS, CDR2 YFSETQ. This CDR3 contains 12 residues. Deletions cut 4 bases from V and 4 bases from J, with 9 bases between. CDR3 loop: CASSRTVYEQYF. CDR3 coding DNA: TGCGCCAGCAGCCGGACAGTATACGAGCAGTACTTC.

The chain combines TRBV10-2 with TRBJ1-1; D remains ambiguous. Trimming removed 6 bases from V and 1 base from J, with 6 bases in between. Looked up from germline, CDR1 is WSHSY and CDR2 is SAAADI. This CDR3 has 12 amino acids. CDR3 in DNA: TGCGCCAGCAGGGCGAAGAACACTGAAGCTTTCTTT. This encodes CASRAKNTEAFF.

The rearrangement links TRBV9 to TRBJ2-1; 7 bases agree with TRBD1. This CDR3 has 16 amino acids. The V gene end was trimmed by 4 bases and the J gene end by 8 bases; junction bases not matched to a gene: 15. Germline CDR1 is SGDLS and CDR2 is YYNGEE. The DNA of the CDR3 is TGTGCCAGCAGCCCAGAGGGGGCGTACTTGGGGGATGAGCAGTTCTTC. Translated: CASSPEGAYLGDEQFF.

The chain carries TRBV29-1 and TRBJ2-5; possible D gene TRBD1, 6 bases. Looked up from germline, CDR1 is SQVTM and CDR2 is ANQGSEA. The V and J ends lost 5 bases and 5 bases respectively, with 9 bases between them. The CDR3 totals 11 residues. This CDR3 is CSVSRGETQYF. The CDR3 DNA is TGCAGCGTTTCAAGGGGGGAGACCCAGTACTTC. Supplemented by reference TRBV29-1 and TRBJ2-5, the full variable domain reads SAVISQKPSRDICQRGTSLTIQCQVDSQVTMMFWYRQQPGQSLTLIATANQGSEATYESGFVIDKFPISRPNLTFSTLTVSNMSPEDSSIYLCSVSRGETQYFGPGTRLLVL.

The genes are TRBV25-1 and TRBJ2-7; a possible D gene is TRBD1 (6 bases). V was clipped by 4 bases and J by 5 bases, with 18 bases between them. Germline V gene lookup returns CDR1 MGHDK and CDR2 SYGVNS. This CDR3 is built from 15 residues. CDR3 amino acids: CASSARGGVRNEQYF. The CDR3 DNA follows: TGTGCCAGCAGTGCCCGAGGGGGAGTAAGGAACGAGCAGTACTTC.

The chain links TRBV7-8 to TRBJ1-1, with TRBD1 identical over 9 bases. This CDR3 region has 15 residues. With 2 bases clipped from V and 1 base from J, the junction kept 2 bases outside the gene matches. CDR1 and CDR2 from the germline V gene are SGHVS and FQNEAQ. The CDR3 loop is CASSLRTGANTEAFF. The CDR3 DNA sequence: TGTGCCAGCAGCTTAAGGACAGGGGCGAACACTGAAGCTTTCTTT.

V and J are TRBV6-1 and TRBJ2-7, with unresolved D. Germline V lookup: CDR1 MNHNS, CDR2 SASEGT. The germline V and J ends were trimmed by 1 base and 3 bases, with 16 bases remaining between them. The CDR3 covers 16 residues. The CDR3: CASSEGPSAASYEQYF. Written as DNA, the CDR3 is TGTGCCAGCAGTGAAGGGCCATCGGCAGCTAGCTACGAGCAGTACTTC.

The chain has TRBV9 and TRBJ2-7; TRBD2 might be the D (6 bases). This CDR3 is 15 amino acids long. V shed 2 bases and J shed 5 bases, with 17 bases lying between them. Germline values: CDR1 SGDLS, CDR2 YYNGEE. Here the CDR3 DNA reads TGTGCCAGCAGCGTCTCGGACTACCGAGGCCACGAGCAGTACTTC. Its translation is CASSVSDYRGHEQYF.

The CDR3 loop reads CASSLDQGGYYGYTF. The CDR3 bases are TGTGCCAGTAGCCTCGATCAGGGGGGATACTATGGCTACACCTTC. The chain uses TRBV19 and TRBJ1-2; 7 bases match TRBD1. Germline values: CDR1 LNHDA, CDR2 SQIVND (reference sequence). This CDR3 spans 15 amino acids. V lost 6 bases and J lost 3; bases outside the gene matches: 10. Based on the CDR3 plus reference TRBV19 and TRBJ1-2, the full variable domain is DGGITQSPKYLFRKEGQNVTLSCEQNLNHDAMYWYRQDPGQGLRLIYYSQIVNDFQKGDIAEGYSVSREKKESFPLTVTSAQKNPTAFYLCASSLDQGGYYGYTFGSGTRLTVV.

This sequence joins TRBV6-6 and TRBJ2-7; 8 positions match TRBD1. V lost 5 bases to trimming and J lost 2 bases; unmatched junction nucleotides: 8. The CDR3 runs 15 residues. Looked up from germline, CDR1 is MNHNY and CDR2 is SVGAGI (reference sequence). In DNA form, the CDR3 reads TGTGCCAGCAGTGGAAAGACAGGGGCCCCCTACGAGCAGTACTTC. Protein sequence: CASSGKTGAPYEQYF.

The chain uses TRBV5-6 and TRBJ2-7, with D hard to call. CDR3 size: 14 residues. From germline, CDR1 is SGHDT and CDR2 YYEEEE. V was cut by 1 base and J by 3 bases, with 11 bases left in between. The CDR3 spells CASSLLAPGYEQYF. Here the CDR3 DNA reads TGTGCCAGCAGCTTGCTTGCGCCCGGCTACGAGCAGTACTTC.

The V call is TRBV15, the J call TRBJ2-1; 9 nucleotides agree with TRBD2. CDR1 is LNHNV and CDR2 is YYDKDF in the germline V gene (reference sequence). This CDR3 has 16 amino acids. Unmatched junction bases numbered 10, after V lost 5 bases and J lost 5 bases. For the CDR3, the DNA is TGTGCCACCAGCTCCCAAATAGCGGGGGAGGACAATGAGCAGTTCTTC. This translates into CATSSQIAGEDNEQFF.

The chain joins TRBV2 to TRBJ1-3; the D is unclear. The germline CDR1 and CDR2 sequences are SNHLY and FYNNEI. The CDR3 covers 15 residues. V was pared by 9 bases and J by 0 bases, with 15 bases between. The CDR3 nucleotides read TGTGCCAGTTCGCGTGCCGGCTCCTCTGGAAACACCATATATTTT. As protein: CASSRAGSSGNTIYF.

This rearrangement joins TRBV7-3 to TRBJ1-1; D remains unclear. From germline, CDR1 is SGHTA and CDR2 FQGTGA. V lost 4 bases and J 2 bases, leaving 8 bases between the germline ends. The CDR3 extends over 13 amino acids. The CDR3, as DNA: TGTGCCAGCAGCTCGACTGATAACACTGAAGCTTTCTTT. Protein sequence: CASSSTDNTEAFF. Looking up the rest from reference TRBV7-3 and TRBJ1-1 gives the full variable domain: GAGVSQTPSNKVTEKGKYVELRCDPISGHTALYWYRQSLGQGPEFLIYFQGTGAADDSGLPNDRFFAVRPEGSVSTLKIQRTERGDSAVYLCASSSTDNTEAFFGQGTRLTVV.

The chain uses TRBV6-4 and TRBJ2-3; the D is unclear. The CDR3 runs to 14 residues. Germline assignment: CDR1 MRHNA and CDR2 SNTAGT. The V gene lost 2 bases and the J gene lost 0 bases, with 6 bases spanning the gap. The CDR3 protein is CASSDTKSTDTQYF. The CDR3 nucleotides read TGTGCCAGCAGTGACACGAAAAGCACAGATACGCAGTATTTT.

The V gene is TRBV6-1, the J gene TRBJ1-5; D ambiguous. CDR1 and CDR2 from the germline V gene are MNHNS and SASEGT. The CDR3 consists of 15 residues. Trimming stripped 6 bases from V and 0 bases from J, with 12 bases between. The CDR3 reads CASRLDGNSNQPQHF. CDR3 sequence (DNA): TGTGCCAGCAGGTTGGACGGTAATAGCAATCAGCCCCAGCATTTT.

The chain couples TRBV5-1 to TRBJ1-1, with D possibly matching TRBD1 (5 bases). Germline V lookup: CDR1 SGHRS, CDR2 YFSETQ. Trimming pared 5 bases from V and 4 bases from J, leaving 12 bases between. CDR3 length equals 13 residues. CDR3 sequence: CASRFEGSTEAFF. CDR3 nucleotide sequence: TGCGCCAGCAGATTTGAGGGGAGCACTGAAGCTTTCTTT.

The gene calls are TRBV11-2 and TRBJ2-3; TRBD2 aligns across 14 bases. Germline CDR1 and CDR2: SGHAT and FQNNGV. The CDR3 consists of 18 residues. V shed 4 bases and J 4 bases; nucleotides not matched to a gene: 10. CDR3 coding DNA: TGTGCCAGCAGCTCCTTATGGGGACTAGCGGGAGCCCCAGATACGCAGTATTTT. As protein: CASSSLWGLAGAPDTQYF.

The CDR3, as DNA: TGTGCCAGCAACTGGGACCCGAGGTTGGACTATGGCTACACCTTC. It translates to CASNWDPRLDYGYTF. The V call is TRBV7-9, the J call TRBJ1-2; weak D call: TRBD1 (5 bases). This CDR3 spans 15 amino acids. The V and J ends lost 7 bases and 3 bases respectively, with 18 bases between them. CDR1 SEHNR and CDR2 FQNEAQ come from the germline V gene (reference sequence).

This clone has just a few counts. The chain combines TRBV6-5 with TRBJ2-3; D is undetermined. The CDR3 totals 12 residues. Trimming removed 2 bases at V and 11 bases at J, with 11 bases between. The germline gives CDR1 MNHEY, CDR2 SVGAGI. In nucleotides, the CDR3 is TGTGCCAGCAGTTACCCCTGGCGGAGGCAGTATTTT. As protein: CASSYPWRRQYF.